These 10 T cell receptor beta chains came from one sample sequenced in a study of cytomegalovirus exposure and HLA in healthy donors. The study ran its PCR with 60 Vbeta and 13 Jbeta primers. Sequenced by immunoSEQ multiplex PCR; TCRdb stores in-frame clones only, minus some. The sample has about 160,000 clones, just under 80% seen once. Sequencing input: PBMCs. Source of these receptors: a man in his thirties or forties in good health and CMV-seronegative.

This clone appeared a single time. This rearrangement joins TRBV6-5 to TRBJ2-2, with 7 bases matching TRBD1. Germline assignment: CDR1 MNHEY and CDR2 SVGAGI. The ends lost 4 bases at V and 0 bases at J; junction bases unmatched: 5. The CDR3 spans 16 residues. CDR3 region: CASSLTTGPNTGELFF. The CDR3, as DNA: TGTGCCAGCAGTTTGACGACAGGGCCGAACACCGGGGAGCTGTTTTTT.

V and J are TRBV6-5 and TRBJ1-2; TRBD1 agrees at 8 bases. CDR1 is MNHEY, CDR2 SVGAGI, per germline. Trimming at V came to 4 bases and at J to 2 bases, leaving 6 bases not matched to a gene. This CDR3 has 15 amino acids. Written as DNA, the CDR3 is TGTGCCAGCAGTTCGTCAGGGGGCGCGAACTATGGCTACACCTTC. Residues: CASSSSGGANYGYTF.

CDR3 nucleotides: TGTGCCAGCACCCCAGGGAACTATGGCTACACCTTC. This codes for CASTPGNYGYTF. The chain carries TRBV7-9 and TRBJ1-2; perhaps TRBD1 as D (5 bases). CDR3 length: 12 residues. V was trimmed by 7 bases and J by 2 bases, leaving 8 bases between them. Germline CDR1 and CDR2: SEHNR and FQNEAQ (reference sequence).

The V call is TRBV10-3, the J call TRBJ1-1; 9 bases agree with TRBD1. Per germline, CDR1 ENHRY and CDR2 SYGVKD. The CDR3 sequence is 14 residues long. V gave up 3 bases and J gave up 10 bases; unmatched junction bases: 9. CDR3: CAISDSQGAIRAFF. The CDR3 coding sequence is TGTGCCATCAGTGATTCACAGGGGGCGATTCGAGCTTTCTTT.

The sample holds a few counts of this clone. This chain joins TRBV30 and TRBJ1-1; 8 bases are a match to TRBD1. J lost 4 bases, V lost 1 base, and 8 bases had no gene match. The CDR3 is 15 residues long. Germline V CDR1 and CDR2: GTSNPN, SVGIG (reference sequence). The CDR3: CAWSAGQGFITEAFF. In nucleotides, the CDR3 is TGTGCCTGGAGTGCCGGACAGGGATTTATCACTGAAGCTTTCTTT.

The CDR3 spells CASSLGTGVSYEQYF. The DNA for the CDR3 is TGTGCCAGCAGCTTGGGGACAGGAGTGTCGTACGAGCAGTACTTC. This chain joins TRBV7-9 and TRBJ2-7; 8 bases agree with TRBD1. J gave up 4 bases and V 3 bases, and 8 bases lay outside the gene matches. In germline, CDR1 is SEHNR, CDR2 FQNEAQ (reference sequence). CDR3 length equals 15 residues.

This chain uses TRBV19 with TRBJ2-7; 9 bases match TRBD1. J lost 3 bases, V lost 7 bases, and 10 bases had no gene match. Looked up from germline, CDR1 is LNHDA and CDR2 is SQIVND (reference sequence). CDR3 length: 15 residues. The CDR3 here is CASKETGTGFYEQYF. Here the CDR3 DNA reads TGTGCCAGTAAAGAAACCGGGACAGGGTTCTACGAGCAGTACTTC.

In this sample, this clone turned up a few times. This sequence joins TRBV7-9 and TRBJ2-7, with D uncertain. Germline values: CDR1 SEHNR, CDR2 FQNEAQ (reference sequence). This CDR3 has 13 amino acids. The ends were cut back, 2 bases at V and 2 bases at J, with 7 bases in the middle. CDR3 region: CASSLSSPYEQYF. The CDR3 nucleotides are TGTGCCAGCAGCTTATCCAGTCCCTACGAGCAGTACTTC.

V usage is TRBV11-3 and J usage is TRBJ1-6, with D possibly TRBD1 on 5 matching bases. V shed 1 base and J shed 13 bases, with 14 bases lying between them. The CDR3 is 14 residues long. In germline, CDR1 is SGHNT, CDR2 YENEEA. CDR3 coding DNA: TGTGCCAGCAGCTTAGTGAAGGGGATTCGGCCCCTCCACTTT. Residues: CASSLVKGIRPLHF.

The chain couples TRBV2 to TRBJ1-3, with D unresolved. Trimming pared 6 bases from V and 3 bases from J, leaving 12 bases between. CDR1 is SNHLY, CDR2 FYNNEI, per germline. The CDR3 sequence is 14 residues long. The CDR3 loop is CASSAQPNGNTIYF. The CDR3 nucleotides are TGTGCCAGCAGCGCACAGCCTAATGGAAACACCATATATTTT.